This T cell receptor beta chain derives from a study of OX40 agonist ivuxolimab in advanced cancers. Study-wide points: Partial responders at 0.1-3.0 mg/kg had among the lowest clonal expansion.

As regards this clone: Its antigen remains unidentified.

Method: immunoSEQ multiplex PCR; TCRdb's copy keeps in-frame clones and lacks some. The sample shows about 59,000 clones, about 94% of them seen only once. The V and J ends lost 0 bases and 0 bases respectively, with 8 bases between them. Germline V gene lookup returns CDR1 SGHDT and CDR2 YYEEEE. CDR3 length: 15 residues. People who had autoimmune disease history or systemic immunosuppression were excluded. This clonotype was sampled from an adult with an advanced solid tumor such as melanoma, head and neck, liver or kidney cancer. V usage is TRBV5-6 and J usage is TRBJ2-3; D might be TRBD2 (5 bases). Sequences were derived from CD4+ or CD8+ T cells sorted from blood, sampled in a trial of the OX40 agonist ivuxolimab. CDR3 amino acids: CASSLVGRSTDTQYF. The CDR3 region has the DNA TGTGCCAGCAGCTTGGTTGGGAGAAGCACAGATACGCAGTATTTT.